The next 8 T cell receptor beta chains were all read from a single sample in a study of blood T cell repertoires in COVID-19. Profiled with immunoSEQ multiplex PCR; TCRdb holds only in-frame clones, not every one. This repertoire shows about 240,000 clones, over 65% found once; its top ten account for 3.3%. Input material: peripheral blood. The receptor set was obtained from a woman over 75 with acute or convalescent COVID-19.

This sequence joins TRBV19 and TRBJ2-3, with a tentative D call TRBD2 (6 bases). V was cut by 0 bases and J by 3 bases, with 10 bases left in between. Germline CDR1 and CDR2: LNHDA and SQIVND (reference sequence). CDR3 length: 15 residues. CDR3 in DNA: TGTGCCAGTAGTATAGACGGGAGCGCGACAGATACGCAGTATTTT. Encoded protein: CASSIDGSATDTQYF.

In nucleotides, the CDR3 is TGTGCCAGCTCACCACTGTCAGGGGGTTCACCCCTCCACTTT. It yields the protein CASSPLSGGSPLHF. The V call is TRBV18, the J call TRBJ1-6; TRBD1 agrees at 7 bases. The V gene's germline CDR1 is KGHSH and CDR2 LQKENI. There are 14 residues in the CDR3. Trimming at V came to 1 base and at J to 9 bases, leaving 3 bases not matched to a gene. The full variable domain, completed using reference TRBV18 and TRBJ1-6, is NAGVMQNPRHLVRRRGQEARLRCSPMKGHSHVYWYRQLPEEGLKFMVYLQKENIIDESGMPKERFSAEFPKEGPSILRIQQVVRGDSAAYFCASSPLSGGSPLHFGNGTRLTVT.

The V call is TRBV9, the J call TRBJ1-2; 7 nucleotides match TRBD1. V lost 3 bases to trimming and J lost 1 base; unmatched junction nucleotides: 12. The CDR3 contains 17 residues. Germline-derived CDR1 and CDR2 are SGDLS and YYNGEE. The CDR3 DNA sequence: TGTGCCAGCAGCGCCCCGACCGGGACAGCCCTTAACTATGGCTACACCTTC. As protein: CASSAPTGTALNYGYTF.

This chain uses TRBV5-1 with TRBJ2-5; D is perhaps TRBD2 (6 bases). The germline V and J ends were trimmed by 5 bases and 5 bases, with 19 bases remaining between them. This CDR3 has 15 amino acids. Germline V lookup: CDR1 SGHRS, CDR2 YFSETQ. Written as DNA, the CDR3 is TGCGCCAGCAGTATAAGCGGAGGGCAGTCGGAGACCCAGTACTTC. This sequence encodes CASSISGGQSETQYF.

The J gene is TRBJ1-4, the V gene TRBV6-5; D not certain. The CDR3 consists of 14 residues. Trimming removed 2 bases from V and 3 bases from J, with 7 bases in between. Germline CDR1 is MNHEY and CDR2 is SVGAGI. The CDR3, as DNA: TGTGCCAGCAGTTACCGGGGTTCTAATGAAAAACTGTTTTTT. Translation: CASSYRGSNEKLFF.

The rearrangement uses TRBV19 and TRBJ2-1; a weak D match, TRBD1 (6 bases). The CDR3 sequence is 14 residues long. V was trimmed by 7 bases and J by 5 bases, leaving 15 bases between them. Germline CDR1 and CDR2: LNHDA and SQIVND (reference sequence). CDR3: CASNGGQAHNEQFF. The CDR3 bases are TGTGCCAGTAATGGGGGCCAGGCCCACAATGAGCAGTTCTTC.

This clone was observed once. The V gene is TRBV18, the J gene TRBJ1-1; no reliable D call. CDR1 and CDR2 (germline): KGHSH, LQKENI. The CDR3 loop spans 14 amino acids. Trimming removed 4 bases from V and 3 bases from J, with 12 bases in between. The CDR3 DNA reads as TGTGCCAGCTCACAAAAGACGGGAGACACTGAAGCTTTCTTT. Residues: CASSQKTGDTEAFF.

The V gene is TRBV3-1 (or the pseudogene TRBV3-2), the J gene TRBJ2-7; 8 positions match TRBD2. The CDR3 spans 15 residues. The ends lost 4 bases at V and 7 bases at J; junction bases unmatched: 12. CDR1 LGHDT and CDR2 YNNKEL come from the germline V gene (reference sequence). The CDR3 nucleotides are TGTGCCAGCAGCCGCGGGGGGTCCCAACCTTTTGAGCAGTACTTC. Translated, it gives CASSRGGSQPFEQYF.